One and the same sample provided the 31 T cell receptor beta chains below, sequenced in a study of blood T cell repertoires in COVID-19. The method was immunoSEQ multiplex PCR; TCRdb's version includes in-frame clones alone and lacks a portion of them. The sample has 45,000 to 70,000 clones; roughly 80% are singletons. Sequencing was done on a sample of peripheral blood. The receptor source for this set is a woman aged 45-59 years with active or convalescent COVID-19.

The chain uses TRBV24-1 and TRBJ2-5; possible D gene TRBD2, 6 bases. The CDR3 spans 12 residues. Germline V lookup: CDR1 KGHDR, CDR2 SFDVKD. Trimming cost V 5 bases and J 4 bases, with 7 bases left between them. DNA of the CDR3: TGTGCCACCAGTGCCGGGGGAGAGACCCAGTACTTC. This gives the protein CATSAGGETQYF.

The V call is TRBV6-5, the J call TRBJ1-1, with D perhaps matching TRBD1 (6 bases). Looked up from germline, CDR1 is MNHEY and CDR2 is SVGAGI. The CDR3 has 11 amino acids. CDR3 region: CGTQGTTEAFF. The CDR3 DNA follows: TGTGGTACCCAGGGGACCACTGAAGCTTTCTTT.

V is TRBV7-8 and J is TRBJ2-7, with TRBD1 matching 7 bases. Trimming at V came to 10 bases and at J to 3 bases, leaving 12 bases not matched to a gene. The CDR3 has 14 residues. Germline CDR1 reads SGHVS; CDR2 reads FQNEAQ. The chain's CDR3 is CATATYRGDYEQYF. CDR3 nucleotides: TGTGCCACCGCTACCTACAGGGGCGACTACGAGCAGTACTTC.

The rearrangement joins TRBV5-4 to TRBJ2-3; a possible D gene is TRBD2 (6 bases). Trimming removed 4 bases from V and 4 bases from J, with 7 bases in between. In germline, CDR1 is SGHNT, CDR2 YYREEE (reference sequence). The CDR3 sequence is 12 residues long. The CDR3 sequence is CASSPGADTQYF. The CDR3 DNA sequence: TGTGCCAGCAGCCCGGGGGCAGATACGCAGTATTTT.

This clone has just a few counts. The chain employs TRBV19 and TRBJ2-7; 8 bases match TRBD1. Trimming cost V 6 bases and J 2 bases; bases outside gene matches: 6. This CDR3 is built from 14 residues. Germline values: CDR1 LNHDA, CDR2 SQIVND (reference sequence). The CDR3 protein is CASSPRQGPYEQYF. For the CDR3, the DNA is TGTGCCAGTAGCCCCCGACAGGGGCCCTACGAGCAGTACTTC.

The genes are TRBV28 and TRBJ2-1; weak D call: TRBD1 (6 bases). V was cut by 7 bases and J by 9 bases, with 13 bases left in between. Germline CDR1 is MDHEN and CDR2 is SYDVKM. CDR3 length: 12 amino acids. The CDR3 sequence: CASKGRGPEQFF. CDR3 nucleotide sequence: TGTGCCAGCAAGGGCAGGGGCCCTGAGCAGTTCTTC.

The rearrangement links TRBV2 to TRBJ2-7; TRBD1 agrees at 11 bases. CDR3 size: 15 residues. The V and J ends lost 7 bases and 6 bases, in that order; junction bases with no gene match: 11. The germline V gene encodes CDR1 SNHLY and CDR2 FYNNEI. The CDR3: CASKEGTGGLGEQYF. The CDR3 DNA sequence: TGTGCCAGCAAAGAAGGGACAGGGGGACTTGGCGAGCAGTACTTC.

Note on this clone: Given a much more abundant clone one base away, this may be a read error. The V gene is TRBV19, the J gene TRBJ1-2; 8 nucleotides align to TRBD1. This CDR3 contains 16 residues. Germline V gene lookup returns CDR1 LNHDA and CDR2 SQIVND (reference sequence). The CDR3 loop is CVSRYPTGGINYGYTF. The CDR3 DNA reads TGTGTCAGTAGATATCCCACAGGGGGTATTAACTATGGCTACACCTTC.

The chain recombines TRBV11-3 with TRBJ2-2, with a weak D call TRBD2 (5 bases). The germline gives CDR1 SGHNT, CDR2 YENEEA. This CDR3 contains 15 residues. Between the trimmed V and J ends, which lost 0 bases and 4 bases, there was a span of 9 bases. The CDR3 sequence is CASSLEGLSTGELFF. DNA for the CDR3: TGTGCCAGCAGCTTAGAAGGACTCAGCACCGGGGAGCTGTTTTTT.

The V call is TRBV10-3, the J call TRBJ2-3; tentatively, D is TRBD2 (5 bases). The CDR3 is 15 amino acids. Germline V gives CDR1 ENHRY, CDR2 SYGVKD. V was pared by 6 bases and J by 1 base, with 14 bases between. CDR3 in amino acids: CAISYTAEGTDTQYF. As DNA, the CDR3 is TGTGCCATCAGCTATACAGCGGAGGGCACAGATACGCAGTATTTT.

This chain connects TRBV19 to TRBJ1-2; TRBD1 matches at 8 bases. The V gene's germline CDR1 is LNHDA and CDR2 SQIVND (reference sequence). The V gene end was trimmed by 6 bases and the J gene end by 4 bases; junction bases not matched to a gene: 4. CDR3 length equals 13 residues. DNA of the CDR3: TGTGCCAGTAGGGACAGGGAAGGCTATGGCTACACCTTC. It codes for CASRDREGYGYTF. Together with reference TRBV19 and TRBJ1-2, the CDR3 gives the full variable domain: DGGITQSPKYLFRKEGQNVTLSCEQNLNHDAMYWYRQDPGQGLRLIYYSQIVNDFQKGDIAEGYSVSREKKESFPLTVTSAQKNPTAFYLCASRDREGYGYTFGSGTRLTVV.

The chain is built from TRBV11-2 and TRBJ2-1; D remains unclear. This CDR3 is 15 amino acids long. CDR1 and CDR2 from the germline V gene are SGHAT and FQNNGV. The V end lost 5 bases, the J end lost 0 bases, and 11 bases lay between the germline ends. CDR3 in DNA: TGTGCCAGCAGCCCGGTGCGAGTCTCCTACAATGAGCAGTTCTTC. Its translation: CASSPVRVSYNEQFF.

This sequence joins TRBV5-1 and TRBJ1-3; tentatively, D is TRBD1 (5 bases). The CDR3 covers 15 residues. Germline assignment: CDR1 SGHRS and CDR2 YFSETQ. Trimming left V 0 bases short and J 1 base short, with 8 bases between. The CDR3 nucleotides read TGCGCCAGCAGCTTGGACCGGGGGTCTGGAAACACCATATATTTT. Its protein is CASSLDRGSGNTIYF.

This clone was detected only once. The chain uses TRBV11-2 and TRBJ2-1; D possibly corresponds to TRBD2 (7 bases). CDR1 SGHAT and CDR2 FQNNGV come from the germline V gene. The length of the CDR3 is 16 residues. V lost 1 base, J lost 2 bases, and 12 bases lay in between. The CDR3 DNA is TGTGCCAGCAGCTTAGGGGGGGAGGGGGCCTACAATGAGCAGTTCTTC. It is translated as CASSLGGEGAYNEQFF. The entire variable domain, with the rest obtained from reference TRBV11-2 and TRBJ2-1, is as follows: EAGVAQSPRYKIIEKRQSVAFWCNPISGHATLYWYQQILGQGPKLLIQFQNNGVVDDSQLPKDRFSAERLKGVDSTLKIQPAKLEDSAVYLCASSLGGEGAYNEQFFGPGTRLTVL.

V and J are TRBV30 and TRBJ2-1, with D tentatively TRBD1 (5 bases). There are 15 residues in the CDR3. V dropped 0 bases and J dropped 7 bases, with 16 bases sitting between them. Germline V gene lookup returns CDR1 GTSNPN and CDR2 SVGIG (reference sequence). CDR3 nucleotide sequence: TGTGCCTGGAGTGTAAAGTCAGGGATGGGGAATGAGCAGTTCTTC. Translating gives CAWSVKSGMGNEQFF.

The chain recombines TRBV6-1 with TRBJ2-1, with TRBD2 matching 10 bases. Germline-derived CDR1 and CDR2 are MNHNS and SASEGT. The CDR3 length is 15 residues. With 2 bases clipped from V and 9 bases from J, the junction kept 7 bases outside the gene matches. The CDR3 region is CASSEWTSGAIEQFF. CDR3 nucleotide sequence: TGTGCCAGCAGTGAATGGACTAGCGGAGCAATTGAGCAGTTCTTC.

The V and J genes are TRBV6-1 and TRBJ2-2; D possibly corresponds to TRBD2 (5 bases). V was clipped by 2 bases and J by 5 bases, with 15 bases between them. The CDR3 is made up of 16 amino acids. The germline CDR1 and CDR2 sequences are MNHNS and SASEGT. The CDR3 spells CASSEYGGSSTGELFF. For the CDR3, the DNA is TGTGCCAGCAGTGAATACGGCGGGTCGAGTACCGGGGAGCTGTTTTTT.

The CDR3 here is CASELAGVETQYF. CDR3 nucleotides: TGTGCCAGCGAACTAGCGGGAGTGGAGACCCAGTACTTC. The chain couples TRBV2 to TRBJ2-5; 11 bases match TRBD2. CDR3 length: 13 amino acids. Germline-derived CDR1 and CDR2 are SNHLY and FYNNEI. V was clipped by 8 bases and J by 5 bases; unmatched bases: 4.

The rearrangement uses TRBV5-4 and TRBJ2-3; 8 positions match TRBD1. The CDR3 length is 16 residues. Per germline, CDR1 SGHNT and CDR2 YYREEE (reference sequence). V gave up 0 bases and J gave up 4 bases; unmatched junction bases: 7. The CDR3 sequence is CASSLAGRGRSDTQYF. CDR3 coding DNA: TGTGCCAGCAGCTTGGCTGGCAGGGGGCGGTCAGATACGCAGTATTTT.

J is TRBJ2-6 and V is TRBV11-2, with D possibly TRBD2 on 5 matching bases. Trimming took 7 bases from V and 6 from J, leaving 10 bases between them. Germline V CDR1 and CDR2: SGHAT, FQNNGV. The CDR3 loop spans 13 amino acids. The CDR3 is CASTPGEANVLTF. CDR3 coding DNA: TGTGCCAGCACGCCCGGGGAGGCCAACGTCCTGACTTTC. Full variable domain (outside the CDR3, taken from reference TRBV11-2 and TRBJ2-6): EAGVAQSPRYKIIEKRQSVAFWCNPISGHATLYWYQQILGQGPKLLIQFQNNGVVDDSQLPKDRFSAERLKGVDSTLKIQPAKLEDSAVYLCASTPGEANVLTFGAGSRLTVL.

The CDR3 region has the DNA TGTGCCAGCAGCTTTTGGATTAGCAGGGAAGGGAATAATCGCAATGAGCAGTTCTTC. It yields the protein CASSFWISREGNNRNEQFF. The chain joins TRBV7-9 to TRBJ2-1; tentatively, D is TRBD1 (5 bases). The V gene lost 3 bases and the J gene lost 6 bases, with 27 bases spanning the gap. Germline V gene data show CDR1 as SEHNR and CDR2 as FQNEAQ (reference sequence). The CDR3 spans 19 residues.

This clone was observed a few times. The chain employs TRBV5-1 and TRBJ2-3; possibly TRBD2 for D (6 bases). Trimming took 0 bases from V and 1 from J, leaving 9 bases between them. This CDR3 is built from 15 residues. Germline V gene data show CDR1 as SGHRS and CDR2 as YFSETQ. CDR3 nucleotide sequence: TGCGCCAGCAGCTTGGGCCCGGGGGGCACAGATACGCAGTATTTT. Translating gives CASSLGPGGTDTQYF.

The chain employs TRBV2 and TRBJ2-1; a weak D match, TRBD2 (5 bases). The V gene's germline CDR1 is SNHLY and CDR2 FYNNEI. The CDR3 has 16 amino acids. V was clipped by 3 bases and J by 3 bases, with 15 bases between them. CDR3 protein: CASSESDFGIYNEQFF. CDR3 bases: TGTGCCAGCAGTGAGTCCGACTTCGGGATCTACAATGAGCAGTTCTTC.

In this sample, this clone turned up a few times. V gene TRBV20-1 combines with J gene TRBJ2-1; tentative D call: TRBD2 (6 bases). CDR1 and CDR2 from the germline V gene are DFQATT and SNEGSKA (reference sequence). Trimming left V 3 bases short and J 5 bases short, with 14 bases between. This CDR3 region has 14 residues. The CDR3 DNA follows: TGCAGTGCTAGTTCGGGGACTGCCCACAATGAGCAGTTCTTC. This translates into CSASSGTAHNEQFF.

This CDR3 reads CASSLEPGTHTEAFF. DNA for the CDR3: TGCGCCAGCAGCTTGGAGCCGGGTACTCACACTGAAGCTTTCTTT. The chain couples TRBV5-1 to TRBJ1-1; D not certain. Trimming took off 0 bases at V and 3 bases at J, with 12 bases between the two ends. In germline, CDR1 is SGHRS, CDR2 YFSETQ. The CDR3 consists of 15 residues. Variable domain in full (rest from reference TRBV5-1 and TRBJ1-1): KAGVTQTPRYLIKTRGQQVTLSCSPISGHRSVSWYQQTPGQGLQFLFEYFSETQRNKGNFPGRFSGRQFSNSRSEMNVSTLELGDSALYLCASSLEPGTHTEAFFGQGTRLTVV.

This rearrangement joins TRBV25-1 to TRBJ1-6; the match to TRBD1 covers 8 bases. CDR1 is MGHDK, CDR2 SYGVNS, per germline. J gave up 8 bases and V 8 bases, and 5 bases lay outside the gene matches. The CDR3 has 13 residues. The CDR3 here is CASSGTGDSPLHF. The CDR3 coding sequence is TGTGCCAGCTCGGGGACAGGCGATTCACCCCTCCACTTT.

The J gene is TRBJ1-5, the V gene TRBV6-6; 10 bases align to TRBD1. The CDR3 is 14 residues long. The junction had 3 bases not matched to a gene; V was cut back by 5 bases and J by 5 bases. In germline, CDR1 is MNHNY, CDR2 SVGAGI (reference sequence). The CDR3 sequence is CASSMDRGDQPQHF. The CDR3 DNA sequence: TGTGCCAGCAGTATGGACAGGGGGGATCAGCCCCAGCATTTT.

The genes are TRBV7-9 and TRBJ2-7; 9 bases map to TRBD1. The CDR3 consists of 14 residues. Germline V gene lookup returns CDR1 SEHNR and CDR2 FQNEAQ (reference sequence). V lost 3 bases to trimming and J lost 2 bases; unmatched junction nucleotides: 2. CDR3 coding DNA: TGTGCCAGCAGCTTGGGACAGGGAGCCTACGAGCAGTACTTC. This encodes CASSLGQGAYEQYF.

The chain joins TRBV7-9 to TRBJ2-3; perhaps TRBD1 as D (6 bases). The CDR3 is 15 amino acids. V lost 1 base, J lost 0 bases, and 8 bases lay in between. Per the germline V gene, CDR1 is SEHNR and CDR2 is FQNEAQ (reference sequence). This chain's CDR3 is CASSLGTVSTDTQYF. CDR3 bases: TGTGCCAGCAGCTTAGGGACAGTCAGCACAGATACGCAGTATTTT.

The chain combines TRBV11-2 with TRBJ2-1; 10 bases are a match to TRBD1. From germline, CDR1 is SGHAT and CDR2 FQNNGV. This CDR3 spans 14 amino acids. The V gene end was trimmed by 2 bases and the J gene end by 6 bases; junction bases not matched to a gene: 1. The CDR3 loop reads CASSLRTGGNEQFF. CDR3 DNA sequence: TGTGCCAGCAGCTTACGGACAGGGGGCAATGAGCAGTTCTTC.

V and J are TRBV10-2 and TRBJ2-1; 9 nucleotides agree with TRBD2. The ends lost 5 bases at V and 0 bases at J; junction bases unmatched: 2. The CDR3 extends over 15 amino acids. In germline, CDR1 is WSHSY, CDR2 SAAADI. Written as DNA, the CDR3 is TGCGCCAGCAGTCCGACTAGCGGCTCCTACAATGAGCAGTTCTTC. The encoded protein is CASSPTSGSYNEQFF.